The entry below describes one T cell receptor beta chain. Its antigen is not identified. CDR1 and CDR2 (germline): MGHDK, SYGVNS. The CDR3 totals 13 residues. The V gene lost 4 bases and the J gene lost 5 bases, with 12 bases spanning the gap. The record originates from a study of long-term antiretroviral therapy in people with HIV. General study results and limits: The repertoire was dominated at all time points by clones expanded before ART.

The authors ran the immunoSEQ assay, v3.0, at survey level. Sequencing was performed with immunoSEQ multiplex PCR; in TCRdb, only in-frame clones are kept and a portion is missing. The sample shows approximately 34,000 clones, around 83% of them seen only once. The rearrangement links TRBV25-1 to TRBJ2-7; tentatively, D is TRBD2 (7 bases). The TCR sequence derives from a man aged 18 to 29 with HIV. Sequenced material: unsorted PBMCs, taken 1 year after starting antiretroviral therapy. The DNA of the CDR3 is TGTGCCAGCAGTGTGGGGGGGCCCAACGAGCAGTACTTC. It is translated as CASSVGGPNEQYF.